The rows below give T cell receptor beta chains drawn from one sample of a study of shared clonotypes between healthy human individuals. Profiling relied on immunoSEQ multiplex PCR, and the TCRdb table lists in-frame clones only, not all of them. The sample includes about 2.1 million clones, more than 85% of them seen just once. The sample taken for sequencing was naive CD8+ T cells from PBMCs. These receptors came from a man between 18 and 35 years old in good health. Some clones in this sample may be carry-over from other donors' samples. The CDR3 runs from the conserved cysteine through the conserved F or W. D genes are given only for firm matches. Size is omitted from some rows. Given values are once, few, many or a class for expanded clones.

TRBJ2-3	NA	TRBD2	TRBV9	CASSPGAGGLNTQYF	TGTGCCAGCAGCCCCGGGGCGGGAGGGCTAAATACGCAGTATTTT
TRBJ1-1	few	NA	TRBV10-1	CASSGYNTEAFF	TGCGCCAGCAGCGGATATAACACTGAAGCTTTCTTT
TRBJ2-7	NA	TRBD2	TRBV9	CASSPGGPKYEQYF	TGTGCCAGCAGCCCGGGAGGGCCAAAATACGAGCAGTACTTC
TRBJ1-1	NA	NA	TRBV6-5	CASSYSVGTEAFF	TGTGCCAGCAGTTACTCGGTTGGCACTGAAGCTTTCTTT
TRBJ2-1	NA	TRBD2	TRBV7-9	CASSLELYSGRNNEQFF	TGTGCCAGCAGCTTAGAACTTTATAGCGGGAGGAACAATGAGCAGTTCTTC
TRBJ1-3	once	NA	TRBV11-2	CASSPLRGSGNTIYF	TGTGCCAGCAGCCCTCTACGGGGCTCGGGAAACACCATATATTTT
TRBJ1-5	once	TRBD1	TRBV19	CASRVRDRDSYQPQHF	TGTGCCAGTAGGGTCCGGGACAGGGACTCGTATCAGCCCCAGCATTTT
TRBJ2-7	NA	TRBD2	TRBV9	CASSVDRGEHEQYF	TGTGCCAGCAGCGTAGATCGGGGGGAGCACGAGCAGTACTTC
TRBJ2-1	NA	TRBD1	TRBV29-1	CSVGGTAYNEQFF	TGCAGCGTTGGAGGGACAGCCTACAATGAGCAGTTCTTC
TRBJ1-5	NA	NA	TRBV6-1	CASSGRVGYQPQHF	TGTGCCAGCAGTGGCAGGGTTGGGTATCAGCCCCAGCATTTT
TRBJ2-7	NA	NA	TRBV11-2	CASSLDARGLLWYEQYF	TGTGCCAGCAGCTTAGACGCTCGGGGGCTGCTTTGGTACGAGCAGTACTTC
TRBJ1-4	once	NA	TRBV9	CASSVGSWDEKLFF	TGTGCCAGCAGCGTAGGATCGTGGGATGAAAAACTGTTTTTT
TRBJ2-7	NA	NA	TRBV5-6	CASSLMSTGYISYEQYF	TGTGCCAGCAGCTTGATGTCTACGGGGTACATCTCCTACGAGCAGTACTTC
TRBJ2-7	NA	NA	TRBV29-1	CSVEDAPEGYEQYF	TGCAGCGTTGAAGATGCCCCCGAGGGTTACGAGCAGTACTTC
TRBJ2-7	NA	TRBD2	TRBV29-1	CSVVGLAGGGYEQYF	TGCAGCGTGGTGGGACTAGCGGGAGGAGGCTACGAGCAGTACTTC
TRBJ2-7	NA	NA	TRBV5-5	CASSLFGSPYEQYF	TGTGCCAGCAGCTTGTTTGGTAGCCCCTACGAGCAGTACTTC
TRBJ1-3	NA	TRBD1	TRBV5-1	CASSDGYRGYSGNTIYF	TGCGCCAGCAGCGACGGTTACAGGGGATACTCTGGAAACACCATATATTTT